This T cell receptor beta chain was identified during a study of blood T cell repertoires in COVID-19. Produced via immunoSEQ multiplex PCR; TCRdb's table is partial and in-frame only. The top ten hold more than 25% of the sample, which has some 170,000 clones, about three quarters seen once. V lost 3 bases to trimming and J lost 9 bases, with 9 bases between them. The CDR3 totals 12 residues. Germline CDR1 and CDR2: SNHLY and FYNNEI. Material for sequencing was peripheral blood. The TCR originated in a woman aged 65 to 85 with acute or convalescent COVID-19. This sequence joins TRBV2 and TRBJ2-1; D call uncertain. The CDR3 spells CASSDRGVEQFF. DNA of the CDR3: TGTGCCAGCAGTGACCGAGGTGTTGAGCAGTTCTTC.